This T cell receptor beta chain originates from a study of T cell responses to AZD1222 COVID-19 vaccine. Regarding the study as a whole: Elevations in Spike-specific TCR breadth and depth followed administration of two AZD1222 doses. Reports indicate that nearly half of spike-specific TCRs are directed at unmutated variant regions. Repertoire sampling occurred only after the peak T cell response. Donor demographics were predominantly white British with a female majority; clonal diversity may be underestimated.

The table came from immunoSEQ multiplex PCR; TCRdb's copy has only in-frame clones and leaves some out. The table lists around 76,000 clones, 84% of them singletons. The CDR3 length is 17 residues. V dropped 0 bases and J dropped 8 bases, with 17 bases sitting between them. Germline CDR1 reads KGHSH; CDR2 reads LQKENI. Concerning this clone: The antigen is unknown.

The V call is TRBV18, the J call TRBJ1-6, with D tentatively TRBD1 (5 bases). The material sequenced was peripheral blood, taken on day 0 of AZD1222 vaccination. The source of this sequence is an adult in good health. This CDR3 is CASSPPSSGGRDSPLHF. The CDR3 region has the DNA TGTGCCAGCTCACCACCGAGCTCTGGGGGGAGAGATTCACCCCTCCACTTT.